This T cell receptor (beta chain) is from a study of Graves' ophthalmopathy and Graves' hyperthyroidism. CDR1 is SGHDN and CDR2 is FVKESK in the germline V gene. The J segment lost 5 bases and the V segment lost 3 bases, leaving 18 bases of the junction unmatched. CDR3 length equals 20 residues. Study results and caveats: A 13-signature model separated ophthalmopathy from stable hyperthyroidism, just over 85% sensitivity, 81.08% specificity. Also, most clonotypes expanded in the thyroid above 0.001 frequency appeared in blood.

RNA transcripts provided the template for amplifying TCR beta CDR3 regions. Investigators did first-round RT-PCR with HTBI primers, then second-round multiplex PCR. Each CDR3 protein is one row after TCRdb ran MiXCR on the multiplex PCR reads. The sample contains just over 600,000 distinct CDR3 sequences, about a fifth of which appear only once. Comment on this clonotype: Antigen unknown.

The receptor comes from a woman in her late teens or twenties with stable Graves' hyperthyroidism. Some clones in this sample may be carry-over from other donors' samples. The chain employs TRBV14 and TRBJ1-6, with TRBD1 matching over 8 bases. Sequenced sample: peripheral blood. For the CDR3, the DNA is TGTGCCAGCAGCCAGGCTTCAGGGGGCAGTGGTTTTTGGAATAATTCACCCCTCCACTTT. Translation gives CASSQASGGSGFWNNSPLHF. Variable domain in full (rest from reference TRBV14 and TRBJ1-6): EAGVTQFPSHSVIEKGQTVTLRCDPISGHDNLYWYRRVMGKEIKFLLHFVKESKQDESGMPNNRFLAERTGGTYSTLKVQPAELEDSGVYFCASSQASGGSGFWNNSPLHFGNGTRLTVT.